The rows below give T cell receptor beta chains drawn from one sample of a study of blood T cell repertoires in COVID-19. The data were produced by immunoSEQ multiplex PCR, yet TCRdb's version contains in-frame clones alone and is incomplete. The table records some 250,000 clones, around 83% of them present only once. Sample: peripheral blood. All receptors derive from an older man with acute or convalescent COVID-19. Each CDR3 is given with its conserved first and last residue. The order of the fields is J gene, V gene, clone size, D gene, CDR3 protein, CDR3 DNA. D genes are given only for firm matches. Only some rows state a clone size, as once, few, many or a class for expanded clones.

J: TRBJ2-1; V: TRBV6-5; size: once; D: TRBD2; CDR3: CASTTGLVSLNEQFF; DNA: TGTGCCAGCACCACCGGACTAGTTTCTTTGAATGAGCAGTTCTTC
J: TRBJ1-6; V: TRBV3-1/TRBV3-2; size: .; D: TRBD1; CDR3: CASSQVRAPGGSPLHF; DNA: TGTGCCAGCAGCCAAGTCAGGGCTCCAGGGGGTTCACCCCTCCACTTT
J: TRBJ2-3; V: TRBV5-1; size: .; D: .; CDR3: CASSLEVKAATDTQYF; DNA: TGCGCCAGCAGCTTGGAAGTAAAAGCGGCGACAGATACGCAGTATTTT
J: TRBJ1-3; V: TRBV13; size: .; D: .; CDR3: CASSLAGFSSGNTIYF; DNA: TGTGCCAGCAGCTTAGCCGGGTTCAGCTCTGGAAACACCATATATTTT
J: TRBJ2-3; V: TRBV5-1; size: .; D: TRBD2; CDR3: CASSLVLAGADTQYF; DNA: TGCGCCAGCAGCTTGGTTCTAGCGGGAGCAGATACGCAGTATTTT
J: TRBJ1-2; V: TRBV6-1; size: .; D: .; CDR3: CASSEGLLGYGYTF; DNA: TGTGCCAGCAGTGAGGGGCTCTTGGGCTATGGCTACACCTTC
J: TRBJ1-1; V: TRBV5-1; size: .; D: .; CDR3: CASSYSPTVNTEAFF; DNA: TGCGCCAGCAGCTACTCGCCGACAGTGAACACTGAAGCTTTCTTT
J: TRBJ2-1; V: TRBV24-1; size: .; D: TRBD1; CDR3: CATSRGPGQNNEQFF; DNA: TGTGCCACCAGCCGGGGACCGGGACAGAACAATGAGCAGTTCTTC
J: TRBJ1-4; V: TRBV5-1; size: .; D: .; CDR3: CASSLGQEEKLFF; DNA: TGCGCCAGCAGCTTGGGACAGGAAGAGAAACTGTTTTTT
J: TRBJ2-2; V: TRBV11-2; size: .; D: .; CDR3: CASSLGAGLSTGELFF; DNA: TGTGCCAGCAGCTTAGGGGCAGGTTTAAGCACCGGGGAGCTGTTTTTT
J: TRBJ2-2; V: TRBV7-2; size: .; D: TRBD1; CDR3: CASSLRTGGIGELFF; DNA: TGTGCCAGCAGCTTAAGAACAGGGGGCATCGGGGAGCTGTTTTTT
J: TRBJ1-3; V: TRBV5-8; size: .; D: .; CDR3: CASSSTGNTIYF; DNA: TGTGCCAGCAGCTCGACAGGAAACACCATATATTTT
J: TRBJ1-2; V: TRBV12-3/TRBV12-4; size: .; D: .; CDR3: CASSPAQDYGYTF; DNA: TGTGCCAGCAGCCCTGCGCAGGACTATGGCTACACCTTC
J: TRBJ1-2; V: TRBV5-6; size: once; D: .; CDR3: CASSLRQDVNFNYGYTF; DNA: TGTGCCAGCAGCTTGCGACAGGACGTCAATTTTAACTATGGCTACACCTTC
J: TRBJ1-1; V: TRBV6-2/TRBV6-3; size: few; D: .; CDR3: CASSDLQGWNTEAFF; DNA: TGTGCCAGCAGCGATTTACAGGGATGGAACACTGAAGCTTTCTTT
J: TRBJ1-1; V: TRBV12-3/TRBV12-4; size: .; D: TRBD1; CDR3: CASRGQGLEAFF; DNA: TGTGCCAGCAGGGGACAGGGCCTCGAAGCTTTCTTT
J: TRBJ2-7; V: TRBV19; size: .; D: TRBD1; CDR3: CASSGQVSSYEQYF; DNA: TGTGCCAGTAGCGGACAGGTTAGCTCCTACGAGCAGTACTTC
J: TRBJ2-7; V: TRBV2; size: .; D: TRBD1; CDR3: CASNRGYYEQYF; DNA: TGTGCCTCAAACAGGGGTTACTACGAGCAGTACTTC
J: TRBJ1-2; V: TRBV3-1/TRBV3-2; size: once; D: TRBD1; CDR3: CASSQADRGYGYTF; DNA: TGTGCCAGCAGCCAAGCCGACAGGGGCTATGGCTACACCTTC
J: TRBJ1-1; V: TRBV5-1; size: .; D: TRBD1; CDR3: CASSPGTANTEAFF; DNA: TGCGCCAGCAGCCCCGGGACAGCAAACACTGAAGCTTTCTTT
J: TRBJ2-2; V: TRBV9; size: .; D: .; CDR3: CASGPREAQTGELFF; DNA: TGTGCCAGCGGACCCAGGGAGGCGCAAACCGGGGAGCTGTTTTTT
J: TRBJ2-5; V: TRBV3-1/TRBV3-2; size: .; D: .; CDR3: CASSPTPSGKTAQYF; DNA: TGTGCCAGCAGCCCCACCCCTTCGGGGAAAACGGCCCAGTACTTC
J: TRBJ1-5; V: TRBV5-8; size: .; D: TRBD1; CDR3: CASSRGQGEAQPQHF; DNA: TGTGCCAGCAGCCGGGGACAGGGGGAGGCTCAGCCCCAGCATTTT
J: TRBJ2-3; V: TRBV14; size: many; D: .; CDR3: CASSPFQGQDTQYF; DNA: TGTGCCAGCAGCCCTTTTCAGGGTCAAGATACGCAGTATTTT
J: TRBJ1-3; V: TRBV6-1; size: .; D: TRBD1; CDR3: CASSATGGFSGNTIYF; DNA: TGTGCCAGCAGTGCGACAGGGGGCTTTTCTGGAAACACCATATATTTT
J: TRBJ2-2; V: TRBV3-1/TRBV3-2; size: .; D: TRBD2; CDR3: CASSQVIKRDSTGELFF; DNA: TGTGCCAGCAGCCAAGTTATCAAGCGGGATAGCACCGGGGAGCTGTTTTTT
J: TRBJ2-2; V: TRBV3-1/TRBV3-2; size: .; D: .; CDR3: CASSHNSHTGELFF; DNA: TGTGCCAGCAGCCATAACAGCCACACCGGGGAGCTGTTTTTT
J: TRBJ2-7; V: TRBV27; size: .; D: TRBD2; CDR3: CASSNPSGGLVEQYF; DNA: TGTGCCAGCAGCAATCCTAGCGGGGGCCTCGTGGAGCAGTACTTC
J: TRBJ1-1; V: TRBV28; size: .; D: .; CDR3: CASSSQQGRRTEAFF; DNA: TGTGCCAGCAGTTCCCAACAGGGTAGACGGACTGAAGCTTTCTTT
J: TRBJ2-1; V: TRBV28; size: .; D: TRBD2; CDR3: CASRTRYNEQFF; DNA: TGTGCCAGTCGGACTAGATACAATGAGCAGTTCTTC
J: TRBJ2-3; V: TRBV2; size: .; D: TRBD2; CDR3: CASSENGLADTDTQYF; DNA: TGTGCCAGCAGTGAAAATGGACTAGCGGACACAGATACGCAGTATTTT
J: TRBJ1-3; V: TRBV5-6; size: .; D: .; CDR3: CASSLSPVTSGNTIYF; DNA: TGTGCCAGCAGCTTGAGTCCGGTTACTTCTGGAAACACCATATATTTT
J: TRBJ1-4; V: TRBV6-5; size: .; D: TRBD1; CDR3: CASRRDRGREKLFF; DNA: TGTGCCAGCAGACGTGACAGGGGCAGGGAAAAACTGTTTTTT
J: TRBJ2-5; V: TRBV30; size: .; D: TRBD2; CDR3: CASNAGGETQYF; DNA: TGTGCCTCTAATGCGGGGGGAGAGACCCAGTACTTC
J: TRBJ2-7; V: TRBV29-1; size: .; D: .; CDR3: CSVAFGVDEQYF; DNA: TGCAGCGTTGCCTTCGGAGTAGACGAGCAGTACTTC
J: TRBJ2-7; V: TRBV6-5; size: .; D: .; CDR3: CASTRFTNYEQYF; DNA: TGTGCCAGCACGAGGTTCACTAACTACGAGCAGTACTTC
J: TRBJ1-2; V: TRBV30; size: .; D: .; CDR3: CAWRFNRVDYGYTF; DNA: TGTGCCTGGAGATTTAACAGGGTTGACTATGGCTACACCTTC
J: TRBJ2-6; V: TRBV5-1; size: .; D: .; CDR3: CASSQQTVSGANVLTF; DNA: TGCGCCAGCAGCCAACAGACAGTCTCTGGGGCCAACGTCCTGACTTTC
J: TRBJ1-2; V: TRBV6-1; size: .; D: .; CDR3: CASSEGGRHYYGYTF; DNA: TGTGCCAGCAGTGAAGGTGGGAGGCACTACTATGGCTACACCTTC
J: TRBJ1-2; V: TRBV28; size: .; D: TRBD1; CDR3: CASSRNERGLGGYTF; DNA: TGTGCCAGCAGCCGTAATGAAAGGGGGCTGGGGGGCTACACCTTC
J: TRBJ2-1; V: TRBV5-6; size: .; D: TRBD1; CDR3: CASSLTGVNEQFF; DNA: TGTGCCAGCAGCTTGACAGGGGTCAATGAGCAGTTCTTC
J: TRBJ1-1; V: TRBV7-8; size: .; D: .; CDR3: CASSPGVAWAFF; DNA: TGTGCCAGCAGCCCTGGAGTCGCCTGGGCTTTCTTT
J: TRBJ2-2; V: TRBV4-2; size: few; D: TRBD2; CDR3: CASSQEVLAGRTGELFF; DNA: TGTGCCAGCAGCCAAGAGGTTCTAGCGGGGCGCACCGGGGAGCTGTTTTTT
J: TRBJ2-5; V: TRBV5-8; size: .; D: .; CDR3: CASSLLDSQETQYF; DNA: TGTGCCAGCAGCTTGTTGGACAGCCAAGAGACCCAGTACTTC
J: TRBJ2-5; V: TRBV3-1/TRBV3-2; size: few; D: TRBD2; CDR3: CASSQVEGSGRGETQYF; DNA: TGTGCCAGCAGCCAAGTAGAGGGAAGCGGGAGGGGAGAGACCCAGTACTTC
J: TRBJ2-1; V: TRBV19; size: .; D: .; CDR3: CASSKGSTPPQFF; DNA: TGTGCCAGTAGTAAGGGGTCGACTCCGCCGCAGTTCTTC
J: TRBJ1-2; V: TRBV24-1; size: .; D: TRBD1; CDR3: CATSRQGNGYTF; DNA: TGTGCCACCAGTCGACAGGGGAATGGCTACACCTTC